This TCR beta chain was sequenced during a study of T cells expressing NK-cell markers. The V gene's germline CDR1 is LGHNT and CDR2 FRNRAP. The CDR3 is 16 amino acids. On this clonotype: Antigen: not known.

Production of TCR beta cDNA relied on 5'RACE template switching with UMIs. With the 5' RACE reads reprocessed, TCRdb shows one record per CDR3 protein and no DNA. This sample contains 140,000 to 150,000 distinct CDR3 sequences. Regarding the study as a whole: These clonotypes, the leaders elsewhere, also led the CD3+CD56-NKG2C+ fraction in a handful of donors. Expanded NKG2C+ T cell clones were not confirmed as HCMV-specific.

Sequences were obtained from blood T cells: a sorted CD56 or NKG2C T cell subset, CD4+ or CD8+ T cells, or bulk PBMC T cells (not recorded which). This clonotype was sampled from a man between 18 and 35 years old in good health. The chain recombines TRBV12-5 with TRBJ2-3; TCRdb proposes TRBD1, but this gene call is untestable without DNA. CDR3 amino acids: CASGGGTGAFTDTQYF.